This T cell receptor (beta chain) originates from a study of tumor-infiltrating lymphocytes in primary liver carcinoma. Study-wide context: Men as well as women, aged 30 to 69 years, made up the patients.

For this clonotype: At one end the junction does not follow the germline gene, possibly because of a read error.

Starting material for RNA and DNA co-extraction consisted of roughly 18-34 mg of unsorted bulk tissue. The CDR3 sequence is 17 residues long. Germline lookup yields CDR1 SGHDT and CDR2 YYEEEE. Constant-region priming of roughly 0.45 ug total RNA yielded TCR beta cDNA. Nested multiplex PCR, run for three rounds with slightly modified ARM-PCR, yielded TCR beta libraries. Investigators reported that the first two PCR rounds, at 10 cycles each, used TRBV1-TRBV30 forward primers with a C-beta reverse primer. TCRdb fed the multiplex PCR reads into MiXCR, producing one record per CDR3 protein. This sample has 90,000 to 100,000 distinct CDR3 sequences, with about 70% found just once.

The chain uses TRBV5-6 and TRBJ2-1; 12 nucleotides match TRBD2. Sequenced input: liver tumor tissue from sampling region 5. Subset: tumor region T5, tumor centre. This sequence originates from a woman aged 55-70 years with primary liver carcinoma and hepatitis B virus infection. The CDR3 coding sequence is TGTGTCAGCGAAGACGCTAGCGGGAGGGCGGGTTGGGGTGAGCAGTTCTTC. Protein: CVSEDASGRAGWGEQFF.